Shown below are 21 T cell receptor beta chains from a single sample sequenced in a study of T cell responses to AZD1222 COVID-19 vaccine. TCRdb keeps only in-frame clones here, not all; method: immunoSEQ multiplex PCR. This table has around 160,000 clones, 91% appearing once. The sequencing here drew on peripheral blood, taken 28 days after the second AZD1222 dose. The receptors originated from an adult who received the AZD1222 COVID-19 vaccine.

In DNA form, the CDR3 reads TGCGCCAGCAGCATTTACAGGGGAGGCACTGAAGCTTTCTTT. Translating it yields CASSIYRGGTEAFF. The chain links TRBV5-1 to TRBJ1-1; 7 bases align to TRBD1. Looked up from germline, CDR1 is SGHRS and CDR2 is YFSETQ. After removal of 4 bases from V and 4 bases from J, the junction contained 7 bases not matched to a gene. The CDR3 length is 14 residues.

The chain combines TRBV7-9 with TRBJ2-3; 12 positions match TRBD2. V lost 7 bases to trimming and J lost 0 bases; unmatched junction nucleotides: 11. The length of the CDR3 is 18 residues. Germline lookup yields CDR1 SEHNR and CDR2 FQNEAQ (reference sequence). Written as DNA, the CDR3 is TGTGCCAGCAAATTCCCGGGACTAGCGGGCTTAAGCACAGATACGCAGTATTTT. This sequence encodes CASKFPGLAGLSTDTQYF.

The chain combines TRBV7-2 with TRBJ2-3; tentatively, D is TRBD1 or TRBD2 (5 bases each). The CDR3 has 16 residues. The V gene lost 1 base and the J gene lost 0 bases, with 11 bases spanning the gap. Per germline, CDR1 SGHTA and CDR2 FQGNSA. The CDR3 spells CASSLVNGASTDTQYF. CDR3 sequence (DNA): TGTGCCAGCAGCTTAGTAAACGGGGCTAGCACAGATACGCAGTATTTT.

This clone was seen just once. The chain carries TRBV12-3 or TRBV12-4 and TRBJ2-5; D not resolved. This CDR3 is built from 13 residues. V was pared by 8 bases and J by 7 bases, with 17 bases between. CDR3 DNA sequence: TGTGCCAGCTCCCATGGCCCGTTGAGGACCCAGTACTTC. Translated, it gives CASSHGPLRTQYF.

The rearrangement links TRBV3-1 (or the pseudogene TRBV3-2) to TRBJ2-5; TRBD1 or TRBD2 may be the D gene (5 bases each). V was pared by 6 bases and J by 3 bases, with 17 bases between. The CDR3 length is 15 residues. Germline V gene lookup returns CDR1 LGHDT and CDR2 YNNKEL (reference sequence). CDR3 region: CASSRLAGKKETQYF. DNA for the CDR3: TGTGCCAGCAGTCGGCTAGCAGGGAAAAAAGAGACCCAGTACTTC.

The chain joins TRBV6-5 to TRBJ2-3, with D possibly TRBD1 on 5 matching bases. Germline-derived CDR1 and CDR2 are MNHEY and SVGAGI. The CDR3 contains 12 residues. V lost 4 bases and J 7 bases, leaving 9 bases between the germline ends. In DNA, the CDR3 is TGTGCCAGCAGTTTAAGGGGTAATACGCAGTATTTT. It encodes CASSLRGNTQYF.

This clone has just one count. The CDR3 loop is CASSVAGQHYEQYF. For the CDR3, the DNA is TGCGCCAGCAGCGTTGCCGGCCAACACTACGAGCAGTACTTC. This sequence joins TRBV5-1 and TRBJ2-7; D gene ambiguous. This CDR3 contains 14 residues. Germline CDR1 reads SGHRS; CDR2 reads YFSETQ. V lost 4 bases and J 3 bases, leaving 14 bases between the germline ends. Full variable domain (rest looked up from reference TRBV5-1 and TRBJ2-7): KAGVTQTPRYLIKTRGQQVTLSCSPISGHRSVSWYQQTPGQGLQFLFEYFSETQRNKGNFPGRFSGRQFSNSRSEMNVSTLELGDSALYLCASSVAGQHYEQYFGPGTRLTVT.

J is TRBJ2-4 and V is TRBV4-3; 8 nucleotides match TRBD2. J was trimmed by 3 bases and V by 0 bases; bases with no gene match: 10. The CDR3 length is 18 residues. CDR1 LGHNA and CDR2 YSLEER come from the germline V gene. The CDR3 DNA reads as TGCGCCAGCAGCCAAGATCCGGGAGGGCCGGGTGGCAAAAACATTCAGTACTTC. This sequence encodes CASSQDPGGPGGKNIQYF.

CDR3 region: CAISEDSNTEAFF. DNA of the CDR3: TGTGCCATCAGTGAGGACAGCAACACTGAAGCTTTCTTT. The V and J genes are TRBV10-3 and TRBJ1-1; maybe TRBD1 (5 bases). The length of the CDR3 is 13 residues. CDR1 and CDR2 from the germline V gene are ENHRY and SYGVKD. V lost 2 bases, J lost 2 bases, and 6 bases lay in between.

The chain couples TRBV6-2 or TRBV6-3 to TRBJ1-5, with D maybe TRBD1 (6 bases). The ends were cut back, 0 bases at V and 6 bases at J, with 6 bases in the middle. Germline-derived CDR1 and CDR2 are MNHEY and SVGEGT. This CDR3 spans 13 amino acids. CDR3 loop: CASSYSRGQPQHF. CDR3 nucleotides: TGTGCCAGCAGTTACTCCAGGGGTCAGCCCCAGCATTTT.

The chain recombines TRBV5-1 with TRBJ1-4; perhaps TRBD1 as D (6 bases). There are 15 residues in the CDR3. The germline V gene encodes CDR1 SGHRS and CDR2 YFSETQ. The V end was cut by 2 bases, the J end by 2 bases, with 10 bases between. This chain's CDR3 is CASSLGGYTNEKLFF. The CDR3 DNA reads TGCGCCAGCAGCTTAGGGGGTTATACTAATGAAAAACTGTTTTTT.

The chain combines TRBV19 with TRBJ2-3; 7 bases are shared with TRBD1. This CDR3 comprises 16 residues. The trim removed 0 bases at V and 1 base at J, leaving 4 bases unmatched. Per the germline V gene, CDR1 is LNHDA and CDR2 is SQIVND (reference sequence). CDR3 in DNA: TGTGCCAGTAGTATAGATCGTGGGACAGGCACAGATACGCAGTATTTT. Translation: CASSIDRGTGTDTQYF.

The chain combines TRBV7-2 with TRBJ2-7; no definite D call. Trimming removed 1 base from V and 0 bases from J, with 4 bases in between. The CDR3 totals 13 residues. Germline V gene data show CDR1 as SGHTA and CDR2 as FQGNSA. The CDR3 sequence: CASSLEVSYEQYF. The DNA of the CDR3 is TGTGCCAGCAGCTTAGAAGTCTCCTACGAGCAGTACTTC.

The chain combines TRBV5-8 with TRBJ1-6, with no clear D. The length of the CDR3 is 13 residues. Germline values: CDR1 SGHTS, CDR2 YDEGEE. V was pared by 2 bases and J by 15 bases, with 15 bases between. The CDR3 here is CASSFTDTPGLHF. The CDR3 DNA sequence: TGTGCCAGCAGCTTTACAGATACCCCGGGCCTCCACTTT.

This sequence joins TRBV11-2 and TRBJ2-1, with 9 bases fitting TRBD2. The CDR3 is 17 amino acids. The germline V gene encodes CDR1 SGHAT and CDR2 FQNNGV. The J segment lost 3 bases and the V segment lost 3 bases, leaving 9 bases of the junction unmatched. CDR3 amino acids: CASSFRVAGVIYNEQFF. CDR3 DNA sequence: TGTGCCAGCAGCTTTCGGGTAGCGGGGGTTATCTACAATGAGCAGTTCTTC. The full variable domain, its missing parts supplied by reference TRBV11-2 and TRBJ2-1, is EAGVAQSPRYKIIEKRQSVAFWCNPISGHATLYWYQQILGQGPKLLIQFQNNGVVDDSQLPKDRFSAERLKGVDSTLKIQPAKLEDSAVYLCASSFRVAGVIYNEQFFGPGTRLTVL.

The chain links TRBV6-6 to TRBJ2-2, with 12 bases identical to TRBD2. Germline values: CDR1 MNHNY, CDR2 SVGAGI (reference sequence). The ends lost 4 bases at V and 3 bases at J; junction bases unmatched: 0. The CDR3 is 15 amino acids. For the CDR3, the DNA is TGTGCCAGCAGTTGGACTAGCGGGGACACCGGGGAGCTGTTTTTT. This sequence encodes CASSWTSGDTGELFF.

This sequence joins TRBV5-6 and TRBJ1-2; D is unresolved. V lost 4 bases, J lost 3 bases, and 16 bases lay in between. The length of the CDR3 is 15 residues. Germline values: CDR1 SGHDT, CDR2 YYEEEE. This CDR3 reads CASSPRPGGHYGYTF. DNA of the CDR3: TGTGCCAGCAGCCCAAGACCGGGAGGGCACTATGGCTACACCTTC. The whole variable domain, filled in from reference TRBV5-6 and TRBJ1-2, reads DAGVTQSPTHLIKTRGQQVTLRCSPKSGHDTVSWYQQALGQGPQFIFQYYEEEERQRGNFPDRFSGHQFPNYSSELNVNALLLGDSALYLCASSPRPGGHYGYTFGSGTRLTVV.

This clone was recorded once. The chain recombines TRBV12-3 or TRBV12-4 with TRBJ2-2, with a tentative D call TRBD1 (5 bases). The CDR3 is 13 amino acids. Trimming shortened V by 3 bases and J by 7 bases, and 9 bases separated the two germline ends. The CDR3 protein is CASSFSGIGELFF. DNA of the CDR3: TGTGCCAGCAGTTTCTCAGGGATCGGGGAGCTGTTTTTT.

The gene calls are TRBV18 and TRBJ2-2; perhaps TRBD1 as D (5 bases). This CDR3 has 16 residues. Germline CDR1 is KGHSH and CDR2 is LQKENI. Trimming took off 3 bases at V and 3 bases at J, with 14 bases between the two ends. Here the CDR3 reads CASSPGQGFDTGELFF. CDR3 bases: TGTGCCAGCTCACCCGGCCAGGGTTTTGACACCGGGGAGCTGTTTTTT.

The chain combines TRBV7-9 with TRBJ1-5, with TRBD1 as a possible D gene (5 bases). V lost 2 bases, J lost 3 bases, and 11 bases lay in between. The CDR3 totals 15 residues. The germline gives CDR1 SEHNR, CDR2 FQNEAQ (reference sequence). CDR3 coding DNA: TGTGCCAGCAGCTTAACCGACAGTTTCAATCAGCCCCAGCATTTT. It codes for CASSLTDSFNQPQHF.

The chain links TRBV19 to TRBJ1-1; D perhaps matches TRBD1 (5 bases). V was cut by 1 base and J by 1 base, with 16 bases left in between. There are 17 residues in the CDR3. Germline loops: CDR1 LNHDA, CDR2 SQIVND (reference sequence). CDR3 in DNA: TGTGCCAGTAGTATAGGGCCCCGGGGCAGGTGGAACACTGAAGCTTTCTTT. Its translation is CASSIGPRGRWNTEAFF.